This T cell receptor beta chain emerged from a study of shared clonotypes between healthy human individuals. The method was immunoSEQ multiplex PCR; TCRdb's version includes in-frame clones alone and lacks a portion of them. The repertoire has about 590,000 clones, 95% to 96% of them found once; the top ten carry roughly 0.1%. CD45RO-negative, CCR7-selected cells formed the naive CD8 fraction, which excluded terminally differentiated effector memory CD45RA+ cells. The sequence came from a woman between 25 and 40 years old in good health. Sequencing was performed on naive CD8+ T cells sorted from blood.

The CDR3 DNA sequence: TGCGCCAGCAGCCAAGGTCAGCTACTAGCGGGAGCAGTAGGCACCCTCTACGAGCAGTACTTC. Translating it yields CASSQGQLLAGAVGTLYEQYF. The gene calls are TRBV4-1 and TRBJ2-7, with 11 bases fitting TRBD2. Trimming took 1 base from V and 3 from J; bases not matched to a gene: 20. The CDR3 length is 21 residues. Per germline, CDR1 MGHRA and CDR2 YSYEKL.